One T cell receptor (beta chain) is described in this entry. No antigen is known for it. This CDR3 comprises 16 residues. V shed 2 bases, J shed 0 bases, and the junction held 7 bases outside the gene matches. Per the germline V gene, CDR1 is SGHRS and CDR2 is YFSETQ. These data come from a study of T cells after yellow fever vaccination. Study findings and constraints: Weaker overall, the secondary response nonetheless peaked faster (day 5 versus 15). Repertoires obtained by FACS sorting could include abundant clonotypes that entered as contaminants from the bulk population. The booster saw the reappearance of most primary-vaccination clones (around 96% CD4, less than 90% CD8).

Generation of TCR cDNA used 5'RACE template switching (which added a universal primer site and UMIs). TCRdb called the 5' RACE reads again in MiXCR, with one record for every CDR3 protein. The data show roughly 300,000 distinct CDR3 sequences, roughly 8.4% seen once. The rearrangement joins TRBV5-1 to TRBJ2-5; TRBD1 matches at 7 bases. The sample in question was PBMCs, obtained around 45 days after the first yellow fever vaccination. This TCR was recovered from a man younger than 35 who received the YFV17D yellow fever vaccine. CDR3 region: CASSFTGTVNQETQYF. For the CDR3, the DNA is TGCGCCAGCAGCTTCACCGGGACAGTGAACCAAGAGACCCAGTACTTC.